These 6 T cell receptor beta chains were all obtained from the same sample, sequenced in a study of post-analysis software for immune sequencing data (dated by TCRdb to 2013 to 2016). Beyond this particular receptor, the publication reports: Roughly 5 TRBV segments, including TRBV5-6, TRBV5-1 and TRBV20-1, were significantly more frequent in patients than controls.

Library method: PCR. Sequenced using an Illumina HiSeq 2500. To reduce PCR and sequencing biases, unique molecular identifiers were built into the TCR beta cDNA libraries. TCRdb's own reprocessing of the public reads used fastp at Q25 and MiXCR and kept productive beta chains. CDR3 protein duplicates are merged, each entry listing the most common genes and DNA. For this sample the table gives roughly 180,000 distinct CDR3 sequences, of which approximately 30% were detected only once. The ten largest clonotypes hold approximately 1.6% of the sample. The antigens for these receptors are not known. Material: blood. The receptors stem from a girl aged 10 to 17 with multiple sclerosis.

This clonotype was picked up one time. V is TRBV18 and J is TRBJ1-1; TRBD1 matches at 9 bases. The CDR3 is 16 amino acids. Germline CDR1 is KGHSH and CDR2 is LQKENI. The trim removed 6 bases at V and 5 bases at J, leaving 13 bases unmatched. The CDR3, as DNA: TGTGCCAGCTCCCCTTACAGGGGGCGGTCGGGTACTGAAGCTTTCTTT. This codes for CASSPYRGRSGTEAFF.

In its sample, this clonotype was seen many times. This chain links TRBV20-1 with TRBJ2-4; D might be TRBD1 or TRBD2, each matching 7 bases. The germline CDR1 and CDR2 sequences are DFQATT and SNEGSKA (reference sequence). V was clipped by 7 bases and J by 13 bases, with 17 bases between them. The CDR3 spans 11 residues. The CDR3 sequence is CSGTPGGEQYF. CDR3 coding DNA: TGCAGTGGGACTCCAGGGGGGGAGCAGTACTTC.

This clonotype has ten or more counts. V usage is TRBV29-1 and J usage is TRBJ1-1; TRBD1 agrees at 9 bases. V trimming: 6 bases; J trimming: 6 bases; junction bases outside the gene matches: 14. Germline CDR1 SQVTM, CDR2 ANQGSEA. The CDR3 extends over 15 amino acids. Written as DNA, the CDR3 is TGCAGCGTCCCTGGGGGGACAGGGCGGTACGCTGAAGCTTTCTTT. Its translation: CSVPGGTGRYAEAFF.

The V and J genes are TRBV12-5 and TRBJ2-3; 10 nucleotides agree with TRBD2. The V gene's germline CDR1 is LGHNT and CDR2 FRNRAP. V was clipped by 6 bases and J by 8 bases; unmatched bases: 11. The CDR3 extends over 15 amino acids. The CDR3, as DNA: TGTGCTAGTGGCCCTAGCGGGAGTGTGGGATCTACGCAGTATTTT. Translating it yields CASGPSGSVGSTQYF.

The rearrangement links TRBV9 to TRBJ2-3; 7 nucleotides align to TRBD2. This CDR3 contains 16 residues. The V segment lost 4 bases and the J segment 5 bases; nucleotides outside the gene matches: 13. CDR1 is SGDLS, CDR2 YYNGEE, per germline. The CDR3 region has the DNA TGTGCCAGCAGCCTGCTAGCGGTCCCCCGCGGAGATACGCAGTATTTT. It specifies CASSLLAVPRGDTQYF. The entire variable domain, with the rest obtained from reference TRBV9 and TRBJ2-3, is as follows: DSGVTQTPKHLITATGQRVTLRCSPRSGDLSVYWYQQSLDQGLQFLIQYYNGEERAKGNILERFSAQQFPDLHSELNLSSLELGDSALYFCASSLLAVPRGDTQYFGPGTRLTVL.

This clonotype was recorded a few times. V gene TRBV7-8 combines with J gene TRBJ2-5; D is unresolved. The CDR3 has 12 residues. From germline, CDR1 is SGHVS and CDR2 FQNEAQ. Trimming removed 5 bases at V and 5 bases at J, with 9 bases between. This CDR3 is CASSGRMETQYF. The DNA of the CDR3 is TGTGCCAGCAGCGGCAGGATGGAGACCCAGTACTTC. Variable domain in full (rest from reference TRBV7-8 and TRBJ2-5): GAGVSQSPRYKVAKRGQDVALRCDPISGHVSLFWYQQALGQGPEFLTYFQNEAQLDKSGLPSDRFFAERPEGSVSTLKIQRTQQEDSAVYLCASSGRMETQYFGPGTRLLVL.